Presented here are 5 T cell receptor beta chains from one specimen sequenced in a study of T cells in localized non-small cell lung cancer. Sequencing used immunoSEQ multiplex PCR; TCRdb keeps in-frame clones, though not all of them. The repertoire consists of 25,000 to 35,000 clones, with around 81% occurring once and the leading ten covering around 5.3%. The input for sequencing was peripheral blood mononuclear cells, taken before any cancer treatment. Receptors originate from a man aged 35-69 years with stage III lung adenocarcinoma.

The chain combines TRBV10-1 with TRBJ1-2; no firm D call. V was shortened by 6 bases and J by 0 bases, with 11 bases between the two germline ends. This CDR3 has 14 residues. The germline V gene encodes CDR1 WNHNN and CDR2 SYGVQD (reference sequence). The CDR3 nucleotides read TGCGCCAGCAGCGACCCGGGAGCTAACTATGGCTACACCTTC. Protein: CASSDPGANYGYTF.

By its share, this clone is medium-sized. The V call is TRBV7-9, the J call TRBJ1-2; D possibly corresponds to TRBD1 (5 bases). The germline V gene has CDR1 SEHNR and CDR2 FQNEAQ (reference sequence). There are 14 residues in the CDR3. Trimming shortened V by 1 base and J by 7 bases, and 13 bases separated the two germline ends. The CDR3 sequence is CASSLEGRIRGYTF. The CDR3, as DNA: TGTGCCAGCAGCTTAGAGGGGAGGATTCGTGGCTACACCTTC.

This rearrangement joins TRBV4-1 to TRBJ2-3, with 8 bases matching TRBD2. Germline-derived CDR1 and CDR2 are MGHRA and YSYEKL. The CDR3 totals 15 residues. Trimming cost V 4 bases and J 6 bases; bases outside gene matches: 9. CDR3 sequence (DNA): TGCGCCAGCAGCCGAAGTAGCGGGGCCGGGGATACGCAGTATTTT. It translates to CASSRSSGAGDTQYF.

The chain uses TRBV7-9 and TRBJ2-3; 8 bases match TRBD2. Losses at the gene ends were 5 bases for V and 6 bases for J; bases not matched to a gene: 13. The CDR3 runs 16 residues. Germline values: CDR1 SEHNR, CDR2 FQNEAQ (reference sequence). The CDR3 DNA is TGTGCCAGCAGCGCCCCTCCCGGGAGGGGGGCCGATACGCAGTATTTT. Translating gives CASSAPPGRGADTQYF.

This chain joins TRBV7-9 and TRBJ2-6; D perhaps matches TRBD1 (5 bases). The germline gives CDR1 SEHNR, CDR2 FQNEAQ (reference sequence). There are 18 residues in the CDR3. Trimming removed 2 bases at V and 0 bases at J, with 14 bases between. CDR3 loop: CASSLRQGQPSGANVLTF. The CDR3 DNA reads as TGTGCCAGCAGCTTAAGGCAGGGCCAACCCTCTGGGGCCAACGTCCTGACTTTC. Together with reference TRBV7-9 and TRBJ2-6, the CDR3 gives the full variable domain: DTGVSQNPRHKITKRGQNVTFRCDPISEHNRLYWYRQTLGQGPEFLTYFQNEAQLEKSRLLSDRFSAERPKGSFSTLEIQRTEQGDSAMYLCASSLRQGQPSGANVLTFGAGSRLTVL.